This entry describes one T cell receptor beta chain. Cohort allocation depended upon clinical history that participants reported. The repertoire was sequenced with immunoSEQ multiplex PCR; TCRdb's copy has only in-frame clones and lacks some. The sample yields some 320,000 clones, roughly 90% seen once. V gave up 1 base and J gave up 6 bases, with 13 bases separating them. Looked up from germline, CDR1 is SEHNR and CDR2 is FQNEAQ (reference sequence). CDR3 length equals 14 residues. The data derive from a study of blood T cell repertoires in COVID-19. The sequence derives from a woman aged 25-40 years who had been exposed to COVID-19. The sample taken for sequencing was PBMCs or T cells enriched from blood (not recorded which). The chain links TRBV7-9 to TRBJ2-7, with D tentatively TRBD2 (5 bases). CDR3 sequence reads: CASSLGGHHLEQYF. CDR3 nucleotides: TGTGCCAGCAGCTTAGGAGGGCATCACCTCGAGCAGTACTTC. Variable domain in full (rest from reference TRBV7-9 and TRBJ2-7): DTGVSQNPRHKITKRGQNVTFRCDPISEHNRLYWYRQTLGQGPEFLTYFQNEAQLEKSRLLSDRFSAERPKGSFSTLEIQRTEQGDSAMYLCASSLGGHHLEQYFGPGTRLTVT.